These 32 T cell receptor beta chains originate from one sample sequenced in a study of shared clonotypes between healthy human individuals (dated by TCRdb to 2018 to 2021). Library construction relied on the immunoSEQ multiplex PCR assay. In its TCRdb copy, this immuneACCESS table keeps in-frame sequences only and misses some clones. Where compared with another copy, unresolved V genes explain less than half of these, and the others have no known cause. Recorded for this sample are millions of clones; more than 80% of them occurred a single time. The top ten constitute about 0.41% of the sample. Sequenced: naive CD4+ T cells from PBMCs. The cell subset or site label for this specimen denotes: CD45RA+ positively selected. The receptors shown here come from a man younger than 35 in good health. Some clones in this sample may be carry-over from other donors' samples.

V and J are TRBV5-4 and TRBJ2-2, with 12 positions matching TRBD1. CDR1 is SGHNT and CDR2 is YYREEE in the germline V gene (reference sequence). V dropped 6 bases and J dropped 4; count of bases not matched to a gene: 7. CDR3 length: 16 residues. The CDR3: CASTLPGQGATGELFF. In nucleotides, the CDR3 is TGTGCCAGCACCCTACCGGGACAGGGGGCCACCGGGGAGCTGTTTTTT.

This chain links TRBV10-1 with TRBJ2-3; D is undetermined. With 4 bases removed from V and 0 bases from J, the gap between germline ends came to 5 bases. CDR3 size: 13 residues. The germline gives CDR1 WNHNN, CDR2 SYGVQD (reference sequence). The CDR3 region is CASSGISTDTQYF. The CDR3 DNA is TGCGCCAGCAGTGGAATTAGCACAGATACGCAGTATTTT.

This chain connects TRBV28 to TRBJ1-1; no definite D call. The V end lost 2 bases, the J end lost 2 bases, and 12 bases lay between the germline ends. The CDR3 sequence is 15 residues long. Germline V gives CDR1 MDHEN, CDR2 SYDVKM. The DNA for the CDR3 is TGTGCCAGCAGTTTACTGCAGACTACAAACACTGAAGCTTTCTTT. Amino acid sequence: CASSLLQTTNTEAFF.

CDR3 in amino acids: CASSPLTRQGDLTGNEQFF. The CDR3 nucleotides are TGTGCCAGCAGCCCCTTAACTAGACAGGGGGACTTGACGGGCAATGAGCAGTTCTTC. The chain combines TRBV4-2 with TRBJ2-1; 9 bases fit TRBD1. The V gene end was trimmed by 4 bases and the J gene end by 6 bases; junction bases not matched to a gene: 19. The CDR3 has 19 amino acids. Looked up from germline, CDR1 is LGHNA and CDR2 is YNFKEQ.

The chain joins TRBV28 to TRBJ1-5; a weak D match, TRBD1 (6 bases). This CDR3 has 15 residues. V lost 6 bases and J lost 4, with 16 bases in between. Per germline, CDR1 MDHEN and CDR2 SYDVKM. CDR3: CASRGRTALNQPQHF. In nucleotides, the CDR3 is TGTGCCAGCAGAGGGAGGACAGCGTTGAATCAGCCCCAGCATTTT.

This clone is a singleton in its sample. The chain is built from TRBV7-2 and TRBJ2-1; D is ambiguous. Germline assignment: CDR1 SGHTA and CDR2 FQGNSA. The CDR3 loop spans 13 amino acids. Trimming pared 5 bases from V and 5 bases from J, leaving 10 bases between. The CDR3 is CASSPLTNNEQFF. DNA for the CDR3: TGTGCCAGCAGCCCGCTTACCAACAATGAGCAGTTCTTC.

Comment on this clone: Other DNA sequences in this sample translate to the same CDR3. The chain is built from TRBV2 and TRBJ2-5, with D perhaps TRBD1 (5 bases). The V gene's germline CDR1 is SNHLY and CDR2 FYNNEI. This CDR3 is built from 13 residues. V dropped 3 bases and J dropped 4 bases, with 9 bases sitting between them. The CDR3 reads CASSDRDRETQYF. CDR3 coding DNA: TGTGCCAGCAGTGACAGGGATCGAGAGACCCAGTACTTC.

Comments on this clone: Other DNA variants within this sample encode the same CDR3. The chain has TRBV20-1 and TRBJ2-7; no clear D. V lost 6 bases and J 3 bases, leaving 3 bases between the germline ends. Germline values: CDR1 DFQATT, CDR2 SNEGSKA (reference sequence). This CDR3 contains 9 residues. The CDR3 coding sequence is TGCAGTGCCAGCTACGAGCAGTACTTC. Protein sequence: CSASYEQYF.

This chain connects TRBV7-9 to TRBJ2-5, with TRBD1 matching 10 bases. The end of the DNA fits TRBJ2-7 better, so the J call may be wrong. The CDR3 is 15 amino acids. Germline V gene data show CDR1 as SEHNR and CDR2 as FQNEAQ (reference sequence). The CDR3 region has the DNA TGTGCCAGCAGCTCCCGGGACAGGGGCTGGGGCGAGCAGTACTTC. Its protein is CASSSRDRGWGEQYF.

This clone was seen more than once but under ten times. CDR3 in DNA: TGTGCCTGGAGTGTAAGGGTAGGAGCTGAAGCTTTCTTT. As protein: CAWSVRVGAEAFF. The gene calls are TRBV30 and TRBJ1-1; D not certain. Germline CDR1 and CDR2: GTSNPN and SVGIG (reference sequence). Between the trimmed V and J ends, which lost 0 bases and 6 bases, there was a span of 11 bases. This CDR3 has 13 residues.

This chain uses TRBV5-4 with TRBJ2-1, with 10 positions matching TRBD2. The CDR3 covers 15 residues. V trimming: 4 bases; J trimming: 0 bases; junction bases outside the gene matches: 1. CDR1 is SGHNT and CDR2 is YYREEE in the germline V gene (reference sequence). CDR3 amino acids: CASSSGGGSYNEQFF. In DNA form, the CDR3 reads TGTGCCAGCAGCAGCGGGGGGGGCTCCTACAATGAGCAGTTCTTC.

The V call is TRBV7-2, the J call TRBJ2-7; TRBD2 matches at 8 bases. Per germline, CDR1 SGHTA and CDR2 FQGNSA. The CDR3 consists of 16 residues. The J segment lost 2 bases and the V segment lost 3 bases, leaving 9 bases of the junction unmatched. CDR3 region: CASSFRSSGVTYEQYF. In nucleotides, the CDR3 is TGTGCCAGCAGCTTTAGGAGTAGCGGGGTGACCTACGAGCAGTACTTC.

The chain combines TRBV28 with TRBJ2-3; 14 bases line up with TRBD2. There are 17 residues in the CDR3. V lost 2 bases, J lost 2 bases, and 3 bases stayed unmatched. CDR1 and CDR2 (germline): MDHEN, SYDVKM. This chain's CDR3 is CASSLAGLAGVTDTQYF. Here the CDR3 DNA reads TGTGCCAGCAGTTTAGCGGGACTAGCGGGAGTCACAGATACGCAGTATTTT. The whole variable domain, remainder taken from reference TRBV28 and TRBJ2-3, is DVKVTQSSRYLVKRTGEKVFLECVQDMDHENMFWYRQDPGLGLRLIYFSYDVKMKEKGDIPEGYSVSREKKERFSLILESASTNQTSMYLCASSLAGLAGVTDTQYFGPGTRLTVL.

The chain has TRBV7-2 and TRBJ2-7, with 7 nucleotides matching TRBD2. Germline V gives CDR1 SGHTA, CDR2 FQGNSA. The CDR3 has 16 amino acids. The junction had 10 bases not matched to a gene; V was cut back by 1 base and J by 4 bases. CDR3 amino acids: CASSLGGGSPVYEQYF. DNA for the CDR3: TGTGCCAGCAGCTTAGGGGGCGGGAGCCCCGTATACGAGCAGTACTTC. Based on the CDR3 plus reference TRBV7-2 and TRBJ2-7, the full variable domain is GAGVSQSPSNKVTEKGKDVELRCDPISGHTALYWYRQSLGQGLEFLIYFQGNSAPDKSGLPSDRFSAERTGGSVSTLTIQRTQQEDSAVYLCASSLGGGSPVYEQYFGPGTRLTVT.

The gene calls are TRBV13 and TRBJ2-5; D is unclear. CDR1 and CDR2 from the germline V gene are PRHDT and FYEKMQ (reference sequence). The CDR3 has 13 residues. V was trimmed by 0 bases and J by 5 bases, leaving 7 bases between them. As DNA, the CDR3 is TGTGCCAGCAGCTTAGGGCCCCGGGAGACCCAGTACTTC. This gives the protein CASSLGPRETQYF.

The rearrangement joins TRBV30 to TRBJ1-2, with 7 bases aligning to TRBD1. CDR1 is GTSNPN, CDR2 SVGIG, per germline (reference sequence). With V trimmed by 4 bases and J by 4 bases, 3 bases remained unmatched. The CDR3 runs to 12 residues. CDR3 nucleotides: TGTGCCTGGACCAGGGGGGCCTATGGCTACACCTTC. This codes for CAWTRGAYGYTF.

V gene TRBV5-1 combines with J gene TRBJ2-2; 13 bases are shared with TRBD2. V lost 4 bases, J lost 4 bases, and 7 bases stayed unmatched. The CDR3 has 17 residues. Germline CDR1 reads SGHRS; CDR2 reads YFSETQ. CDR3 nucleotides: TGCGCCAGCAGCCCAGGACTAGCGGGAGTTATCACCGGGGAGCTGTTTTTT. It yields the protein CASSPGLAGVITGELFF.

This clone was seen only once. The chain recombines TRBV7-8 with TRBJ1-1; a possible D gene is TRBD1 (5 bases). CDR3 length equals 13 residues. Germline assignment: CDR1 SGHVS and CDR2 FQNEAQ. The V and J ends lost 3 bases and 8 bases respectively, with 13 bases between them. The CDR3 here is CASSLRGNLEAFF. CDR3 DNA: TGTGCCAGCAGCTTGAGGGGAAATCTAGAAGCTTTCTTT.

This rearrangement joins TRBV10-1 to TRBJ2-1; 15 bases agree with TRBD2. This CDR3 spans 19 amino acids. V was pared by 5 bases and J by 5 bases, with 13 bases of the junction left unmatched. Per the germline V gene, CDR1 is WNHNN and CDR2 is SYGVQD (reference sequence). The CDR3 nucleotides read TGCGCCAGCAGTCGGTTTGCTTGGACTAGCGGGAGGGCCCACAATGAGCAGTTCTTC. Translating it yields CASSRFAWTSGRAHNEQFF.

The rearrangement joins TRBV15 to TRBJ2-5, with 7 positions matching TRBD1. With V trimmed by 3 bases and J by 2 bases, 3 bases remained unmatched. The germline V gene has CDR1 LNHNV and CDR2 YYDKDF (reference sequence). This CDR3 has 14 amino acids. CDR3 bases: TGTGCCACCAGCAGGGGGGACAGACAAGAGACCCAGTACTTC. This codes for CATSRGDRQETQYF.

V gene TRBV11-1 combines with J gene TRBJ2-5, with D unclear. The V gene lost 4 bases and the J gene lost 0 bases, with 6 bases spanning the gap. CDR1 SGHAT and CDR2 FQDESV come from the germline V gene (reference sequence). The CDR3 runs 13 residues. This CDR3 is CASSYQYQETQYF. DNA for the CDR3: TGTGCCAGCAGCTACCAGTACCAAGAGACCCAGTACTTC.

This clone was recorded only once. The gene calls are TRBV2 and TRBJ2-2; D remains ambiguous. Trimming removed 11 bases at V and 8 bases at J, with 24 bases between. This CDR3 is built from 15 residues. From germline, CDR1 is SNHLY and CDR2 FYNNEI. The CDR3, as DNA: TGTGCCTGCACTGAGGCGGATACGGCTAGGGGGGAGCTGTTTTTT. As protein: CACTEADTARGELFF.

The rearrangement uses TRBV4-2 and TRBJ2-7; the D gene is possibly TRBD2 (6 bases). V was cut by 3 bases and J by 4 bases, with 10 bases left in between. The CDR3 contains 13 residues. The germline gives CDR1 LGHNA, CDR2 YNFKEQ. CDR3 protein: CASSHTSTYEQYF. CDR3 coding DNA: TGTGCCAGCAGCCATACTAGCACGTACGAGCAGTACTTC.

The chain is built from TRBV21-1 and TRBJ1-4; TRBD1 reflects the table's D call only, with no check against the DNA. TRBV21-1 is described as a pseudogene. The CDR3 consists of 17 residues. CDR3 residues: CASSPQDRRWTNEKLFF. The CDR3 coding sequence is TGTGCCAGCAGCCCTCAGGACAGGCGGTGGACTAATGAAAAACTGTTTTTT.

This chain connects TRBV6-5 to TRBJ1-4, with TRBD1 matching over 7 bases. V trimming: 6 bases; J trimming: 5 bases; junction bases outside the gene matches: 9. The CDR3 consists of 15 residues. The germline CDR1 and CDR2 sequences are MNHEY and SVGAGI. As DNA, the CDR3 is TGTGCCAGCAGCCGCCGGACAGGATTAAATGAAAAACTGTTTTTT. It is translated as CASSRRTGLNEKLFF.

The gene calls are TRBV2 and TRBJ1-1, with 9 bases lining up with TRBD1. Germline CDR1 is SNHLY and CDR2 is FYNNEI. The CDR3 is made up of 14 amino acids. V lost 6 bases to trimming and J lost 3 bases; unmatched junction nucleotides: 5. DNA for the CDR3: TGTGCCAGCAGCAGGGGACAGGGCTACACTGAAGCTTTCTTT. It encodes CASSRGQGYTEAFF. The full variable domain, completed using reference TRBV2 and TRBJ1-1, is EPEVTQTPSHQVTQMGQEVILRCVPISNHLYFYWYRQILGQKVEFLVSFYNNEISEKSEIFDDQFSVERPDGSNFTLKIRSTKLEDSAMYFCASSRGQGYTEAFFGQGTRLTVV.

V is TRBV7-2 and J is TRBJ1-5, with D unclear. Germline CDR1 reads SGHTA; CDR2 reads FQGNSA. The CDR3 extends over 15 amino acids. V dropped 1 base and J dropped 5 bases, with 12 bases sitting between them. Here the CDR3 DNA reads TGTGCCAGCAGCTTAGGGTCGCGCGTCCATCAGCCCCAGCATTTT. Encoded protein: CASSLGSRVHQPQHF.

The V gene is TRBV5-4, the J gene TRBJ2-7; the D gene could be TRBD1 or TRBD2 (5 bases each). Germline loops: CDR1 SGHNT, CDR2 YYREEE (reference sequence). Trimming removed 3 bases from V and 6 bases from J, with 16 bases in between. This CDR3 contains 14 residues. The CDR3: CASSSIRGVTEQYF. The CDR3 DNA reads as TGTGCCAGCAGCTCAATAAGAGGGGTGACCGAGCAGTACTTC.

The chain employs TRBV2 and TRBJ2-2; a weak D match, TRBD2 (6 bases). V lost 5 bases, J lost 5 bases, and 18 bases lay in between. Germline assignment: CDR1 SNHLY and CDR2 FYNNEI. The CDR3 is 16 residues long. The CDR3, as DNA: TGTGCCAGCAGTTACGGGAGTGCCAGTCGAACCGGGGAGCTGTTTTTT. Protein product: CASSYGSASRTGELFF.

The chain links TRBV4-2 to TRBJ2-3, with D unclear. Trimming stripped 4 bases from V and 3 bases from J, with 20 bases between. The CDR3 spans 17 residues. From germline, CDR1 is LGHNA and CDR2 YNFKEQ. In DNA, the CDR3 is TGTGCCAGCAGCCGAGACGCCGTGGGCCAGAGGACAGATACGCAGTATTTT. The encoded protein is CASSRDAVGQRTDTQYF.

This rearrangement joins TRBV4-3 to TRBJ2-5; TRBD1 aligns across 9 bases. The germline V gene encodes CDR1 LGHNA and CDR2 YSLEER. CDR3 length equals 13 residues. The ends lost 1 base at V and 7 bases at J; junction bases unmatched: 1. This CDR3 is CASSQAQGATQYF. The CDR3 DNA reads TGCGCCAGCAGCCAAGCACAGGGGGCGACCCAGTACTTC.

This clone was seen a single time. As DNA, the CDR3 is TGTGCCACCAGCAGAGACGTCAGGAGTCCTCCCTCTGGAAACACCATATATTTT. It is translated as CATSRDVRSPPSGNTIYF. V is TRBV15 and J is TRBJ1-3; D unclear. Looked up from germline, CDR1 is LNHNV and CDR2 is YYDKDF (reference sequence). V lost 0 bases and J 0 bases, leaving 15 bases between the germline ends. This CDR3 is 18 amino acids long.